The 29 T cell receptor beta chains listed next were all sequenced from one sample in a study of T cells in Graves' hyperthyroidism and ophthalmopathy. Amplified TCR beta CDR3 regions derived from RNA transcripts. The study used the HTBI primer set for a first-round RT-PCR of the TCR CDR3. Each CDR3 protein gets one entry after TCRdb re-called the multiplex PCR reads with MiXCR. The sample yields 95,000 to 110,000 distinct CDR3 sequences, approximately 48% seen once. The sequenced material came from blood. The receptor source for this set is a man aged 35-49 years with Graves' hyperthyroidism.

Only one count was recorded for this clonotype. This chain joins TRBV9 and TRBJ2-3, with 7 bases matching TRBD1. The CDR3 consists of 15 residues. Trimming at V came to 4 bases and at J to 11 bases, leaving 16 bases not matched to a gene. The germline gives CDR1 SGDLS, CDR2 YYNGEE. The CDR3 here is CASSPRQGPYNEQYF. CDR3 nucleotides: TGTGCCAGCAGCCCACGACAGGGTCCGTACAATGAGCAGTATTTT.

The chain is built from TRBV12-3 or TRBV12-4 and TRBJ2-7, with D possibly matching TRBD1 (5 bases). This CDR3 has 12 residues. Trimming took off 8 bases at V and 6 bases at J, with 14 bases between the two ends. Here the CDR3 reads CASGPGIGEQYF. The CDR3 region has the DNA TGTGCCAGCGGCCCAGGGATTGGCGAGCAGTACTTC.

This clonotype appeared many times. V gene TRBV24-1 combines with J gene TRBJ1-5; no clear D gene. V lost 2 bases to trimming and J lost 4 bases, with 2 bases between them. This CDR3 contains 12 residues. Per germline, CDR1 KGHDR and CDR2 SFDVKD. This CDR3 reads CATSDSNQPQHF. The CDR3 nucleotides are TGTGCCACCAGTGATTCTAATCAGCCCCAGCATTTT.

This clonotype was counted ten times or more. The chain is built from TRBV6-4 and TRBJ1-2; 9 positions agree with TRBD1. V was clipped by 9 bases and J by 2 bases; unmatched bases: 7. CDR1 and CDR2 from the germline V gene are MRHNA and SNTAGT. The CDR3 is 14 amino acids. In DNA form, the CDR3 reads TGTGCCAGACGGCACGGGACAGGGAACTATGGCTACACCTTC. It codes for CARRHGTGNYGYTF.

Concerning this clonotype: Germline is not matched at one junction end, which may reflect a read error. V is TRBV29-1 and J is TRBJ2-7, with TRBD2 matching over 11 bases. CDR3 length: 14 amino acids. CDR1 is SQVTM, CDR2 ANQGSEA, per germline. CDR3 coding DNA: TGCAGCGTAGAGGTATTAGCGGGAGGGAACGAGCAGAACTTC. This codes for CSVEVLAGGNEQNF.

In this sample, this clonotype turned up many times. Here the CDR3 DNA reads TGCAGTGCTAGACAGAATCTATACGAGCAGTACTTC. Protein: CSARQNLYEQYF. The rearrangement uses TRBV20-1 and TRBJ2-7; D gene uncertain. The V gene's germline CDR1 is DFQATT and CDR2 SNEGSKA (reference sequence). The V and J ends lost 2 bases and 4 bases respectively, with 9 bases between them. The CDR3 totals 12 residues.

V and J are TRBV4-2 and TRBJ1-1, with TRBD1 identical over 8 bases. The CDR3 has 16 amino acids. V was clipped by 3 bases and J by 4 bases; unmatched bases: 10. The germline gives CDR1 LGHNA, CDR2 YNFKEQ. CDR3 in DNA: TGTGCCAGCAGCCACACGGGAGGACAGGGAGGCACTGAAGCTTTCTTT. Amino acid sequence: CASSHTGGQGGTEAFF.

The V call is TRBV15, the J call TRBJ1-1, with 10 bases aligning to TRBD1. In germline, CDR1 is LNHNV, CDR2 YYDKDF (reference sequence). The CDR3 length is 15 residues. The V and J ends lost 6 bases and 1 base, in that order; junction bases with no gene match: 5. The CDR3 reads CATSRDRGKNTEAFF. The CDR3 DNA reads as TGTGCCACCAGTAGGGACAGGGGAAAGAACACTGAAGCTTTCTTT.

In its sample, this clonotype was seen many times. The junction differs from germline at one of its ends, possibly a read error. The CDR3: CASSLGTGGTHEQYF. CDR3 bases: TGTGCTAGCAGCCTCGGGACCGGGGGGACTCACGAGCAGTACTTC. The chain joins TRBV7-7 to TRBJ2-7; 7 nucleotides match TRBD2. The germline V gene has CDR1 SSHAT and CDR2 FNYEAQ (reference sequence). CDR3 length equals 15 residues.

This chain joins TRBV7-2 and TRBJ2-1; 14 bases fit TRBD2. Trimming took 4 bases from V and 9 from J; bases not matched to a gene: 8. The CDR3 has 16 amino acids. Germline values: CDR1 SGHTA, CDR2 FQGNSA. CDR3 region: CASSSPGLAGVSEQFF. The CDR3 DNA is TGTGCCAGCAGCTCACCGGGACTAGCGGGAGTAAGTGAGCAGTTCTTC.

This clonotype was seen only a few times. The gene calls are TRBV5-1 and TRBJ1-1; tentatively, D is TRBD1 (6 bases). Germline lookup yields CDR1 SGHRS and CDR2 YFSETQ. The CDR3 has 17 amino acids. V was shortened by 4 bases and J by 1 base, with 20 bases between the two germline ends. CDR3 sequence reads: CASSPRGGALGNTEAFF. DNA of the CDR3: TGCGCCAGCAGCCCCCGGGGGGGGGCATTAGGGAACACTGAAGCTTTCTTT.

The J gene is TRBJ1-2, the V gene TRBV2; D is possibly TRBD1 (5 bases). CDR1 is SNHLY, CDR2 FYNNEI, per germline. This CDR3 region has 13 residues. The V gene lost 5 bases and the J gene lost 6 bases, with 13 bases spanning the gap. The CDR3 sequence is CASSLYRGDGYTF. DNA of the CDR3: TGTGCCAGCAGTTTATACCGGGGGGATGGCTACACCTTC.

This chain uses TRBV7-9 with TRBJ2-1; 7 nucleotides align to TRBD2. Per the germline V gene, CDR1 is SEHNR and CDR2 is FQNEAQ (reference sequence). The CDR3 length is 14 residues. V lost 11 bases to trimming and J lost 4 bases; unmatched junction nucleotides: 11. CDR3 sequence (DNA): TGTGCCTGGACCCCCTGGGGGGGGTACAATGAGCAGTTCTTC. This translates into CAWTPWGGYNEQFF.

This clonotype appeared many times. The V gene is TRBV4-3, the J gene TRBJ2-2; a weak D match, TRBD2 (5 bases). The germline gives CDR1 LGHNA, CDR2 YSLEER. The CDR3 spans 14 residues. V lost 6 bases and J 4 bases, leaving 12 bases between the germline ends. The CDR3 DNA is TGCGCCAGCAGAAGGACTCAGTCCACCGGGGAGCTGTTTTTT. Amino acid sequence: CASRRTQSTGELFF.

This clonotype was detected ten times or more. The gene calls are TRBV4-2 and TRBJ2-5, with D possibly matching TRBD2 (5 bases). Germline loops: CDR1 LGHNA, CDR2 YNFKEQ. CDR3 length: 15 residues. V lost 0 bases to trimming and J lost 2 bases, with 10 bases between them. Here the CDR3 DNA reads TGTGCCAGCAGCCAAGATGGCGGGTTACAAGAGACCCAGTACTTC. Residues: CASSQDGGLQETQYF.

This clonotype has a count of ten or more. V is TRBV27 and J is TRBJ2-7; 8 nucleotides match TRBD1. With 6 bases clipped from V and 1 base from J, the junction kept 5 bases outside the gene matches. Germline values: CDR1 MNHEY, CDR2 SMNVEV (reference sequence). This CDR3 spans 14 amino acids. The CDR3 bases are TGTGCCAGCAGCCGACAGGGGAGTTCCTACGAGCAGTACTTC. Translating gives CASSRQGSSYEQYF.

There are many counts of this clonotype. This chain connects TRBV7-2 to TRBJ1-1, with 7 bases lining up with TRBD1. The germline V gene has CDR1 SGHTA and CDR2 FQGNSA. The CDR3 sequence is 15 residues long. Germline trimming cut 5 bases from V and 0 bases from J; bases unmatched to any gene: 6. The CDR3 loop is CASSPWGQLNTEAFF. The CDR3, as DNA: TGTGCCAGCAGCCCCTGGGGACAGCTGAACACTGAAGCTTTCTTT.

The chain employs TRBV7-2 and TRBJ2-5; no clear D gene. The CDR3 extends over 13 amino acids. Germline CDR1 is SGHTA and CDR2 is FQGNSA. V was pared by 5 bases and J by 1 base, with 8 bases between. The CDR3 DNA reads TGTGCCAGCAGCCTACCGGCCCAAGAGACCCAGTACTTC. Its protein is CASSLPAQETQYF.

The chain links TRBV10-3 to TRBJ1-5; TRBD1 matches 8 bases. The length of the CDR3 is 15 residues. Germline V gene sequence: CDR1 ENHRY, CDR2 SYGVKD. Losses at the gene ends were 2 bases for V and 9 bases for J; bases not matched to a gene: 9. CDR3 DNA: TGTGCCATCAGTGAGCGGGACAGGTGGCAACCGCCCCAGCATTTT. Residues: CAISERDRWQPPQHF.

This chain uses TRBV29-1 with TRBJ2-3; D not certain. Germline V gene data show CDR1 as SQVTM and CDR2 as ANQGSEA. V was cut by 6 bases and J by 6 bases, with 7 bases left in between. The CDR3 has 10 amino acids. CDR3 bases: TGCAGCGTGGAGTGGGATACGCAGTATTTT. This translates into CSVEWDTQYF.

The rearrangement links TRBV5-1 to TRBJ2-2; D uncertain. V was cut by 0 bases and J by 7 bases, with 10 bases left in between. The CDR3 contains 14 residues. The V gene's germline CDR1 is SGHRS and CDR2 YFSETQ. The CDR3 reads CASSLAEASGELFF. CDR3 nucleotide sequence: TGCGCCAGCAGCTTGGCCGAGGCTAGCGGGGAGCTGTTTTTT.

This clonotype was seen just once. The junction departs from germline at one end; a sequencing error may be responsible. The chain couples TRBV7-9 to TRBJ2-5, with D unclear. Per germline, CDR1 SEHNR and CDR2 FQNEAQ (reference sequence). This CDR3 has 13 residues. CDR3 DNA sequence: TGTGCCAGCAGCTCGAGACTCGAAGAGACCCAGAACTTC. This gives the protein CASSSRLEETQNF.

With regard to this clonotype: A clone one base away is much larger, so this may be a read error. This chain uses TRBV6-1 with TRBJ2-7, with D maybe TRBD1 (5 bases). The CDR3 spans 13 residues. Looked up from germline, CDR1 is MNHNS and CDR2 is SASEGT. Deletions cut 2 bases from V and 8 bases from J, with 13 bases between. CDR3 nucleotide sequence: TGTGCCAGCAGTGAAAAGAAGACAGTAAAGCAGTACTTC. Residues: CASSEKKTVKQYF.

This clonotype has more than one count but fewer than ten. This clone may be a read error of a much larger clone one base away. The CDR3 DNA sequence: TGTGCCAGCAGCTTAAGCTCCCTCTTGGACAGGGGCTACAATGAGCAGTTCTTC. Protein sequence: CASSLSSLLDRGYNEQFF. V and J are TRBV7-3 and TRBJ2-1, with 9 bases identical to TRBD1. This CDR3 comprises 18 residues. V gave up 1 base and J gave up 3 bases; unmatched junction bases: 10. Germline V gene data show CDR1 as SGHTA and CDR2 as FQGTGA.

In this sample, this clonotype turned up many times. The chain joins TRBV20-1 to TRBJ2-2, with 8 bases matching TRBD2. CDR3 length equals 15 residues. CDR1 is DFQATT and CDR2 is SNEGSKA in the germline V gene (reference sequence). The junction had 6 bases not matched to a gene; V was cut back by 0 bases and J by 6 bases. The CDR3 DNA is TGCAGTGCTAGAGACGGACGGGGGGGGCCCGGGGAGCTGTTTTTT. It encodes CSARDGRGGPGELFF.

This chain uses TRBV20-1 with TRBJ1-5; D is perhaps TRBD1 (6 bases). Germline-derived CDR1 and CDR2 are DFQATT and SNEGSKA (reference sequence). Between the trimmed V and J ends, which lost 3 bases and 7 bases, there was a span of 10 bases. This CDR3 has 12 amino acids. Here the CDR3 DNA reads TGCAGTGCTAGGGCAGGGGAGCAGCCCCAGCATTTT. This encodes CSARAGEQPQHF.

Ten or more counts support this clonotype. The chain has TRBV5-1 and TRBJ2-3, with D possibly matching TRBD1 (5 bases). This CDR3 spans 15 amino acids. CDR1 SGHRS and CDR2 YFSETQ come from the germline V gene. The V end lost 3 bases, the J end lost 3 bases, and 14 bases lay between the germline ends. This CDR3 is CASSSWGSSTDTQYF. In DNA form, the CDR3 reads TGCGCCAGCAGCTCGTGGGGCTCCTCAACAGATACGCAGTATTTT. The full variable domain, with the rest looked up from reference TRBV5-1 and TRBJ2-3, is KAGVTQTPRYLIKTRGQQVTLSCSPISGHRSVSWYQQTPGQGLQFLFEYFSETQRNKGNFPGRFSGRQFSNSRSEMNVSTLELGDSALYLCASSSWGSSTDTQYFGPGTRLTVL.

This clonotype was seen at least ten times. The V and J genes are TRBV5-1 and TRBJ2-3, with D perhaps matching TRBD2 (5 bases). In germline, CDR1 is SGHRS, CDR2 YFSETQ. Trimming pared 0 bases from V and 0 bases from J, leaving 11 bases between. This CDR3 has 16 amino acids. The CDR3 reads CASSLGIRESTDTQYF. The CDR3, as DNA: TGCGCCAGCAGCTTGGGAATACGGGAAAGCACAGATACGCAGTATTTT.

The genes are TRBV5-1 and TRBJ1-4, with 7 bases fitting TRBD1. Germline V gives CDR1 SGHRS, CDR2 YFSETQ. J gave up 8 bases and V 1 base, and 5 bases lay outside the gene matches. The CDR3 is made up of 14 amino acids. CDR3 DNA: TGCGCCAGCAGCTTGCGGACAGGCGACGAAAAACTGTTTTTT. The encoded protein is CASSLRTGDEKLFF.